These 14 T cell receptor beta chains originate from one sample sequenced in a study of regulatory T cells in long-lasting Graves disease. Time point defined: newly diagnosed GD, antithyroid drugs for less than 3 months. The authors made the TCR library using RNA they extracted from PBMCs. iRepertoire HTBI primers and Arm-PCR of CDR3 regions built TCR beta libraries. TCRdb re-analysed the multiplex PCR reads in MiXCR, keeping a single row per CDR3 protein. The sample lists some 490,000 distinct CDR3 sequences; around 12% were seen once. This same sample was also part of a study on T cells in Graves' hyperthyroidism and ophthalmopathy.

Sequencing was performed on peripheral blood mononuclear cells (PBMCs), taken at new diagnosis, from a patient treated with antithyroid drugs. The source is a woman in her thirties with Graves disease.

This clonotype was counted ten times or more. The CDR3 reads CASGLLMTAPMPSPLHF. CDR3 nucleotide sequence: TGCGCCAGCGGCCTCTTGATGACAGCTCCCATGCCTTCACCCCTCCACTTT. V gene TRBV10-1 combines with J gene TRBJ1-6; a weak D match, TRBD1 (5 bases). Germline loops: CDR1 WNHNN, CDR2 SYGVQD (reference sequence). V was cut by 8 bases and J by 9 bases, with 26 bases left in between. There are 17 residues in the CDR3.

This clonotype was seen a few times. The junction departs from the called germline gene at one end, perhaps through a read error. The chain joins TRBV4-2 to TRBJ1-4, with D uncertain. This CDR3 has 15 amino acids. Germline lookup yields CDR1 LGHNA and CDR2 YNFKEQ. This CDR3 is CASSQDPDLNEELFF. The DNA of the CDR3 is TGTGCCAGCAGCCAAGATCCGGACCTTAATGAAGAACTGTTTTTT.

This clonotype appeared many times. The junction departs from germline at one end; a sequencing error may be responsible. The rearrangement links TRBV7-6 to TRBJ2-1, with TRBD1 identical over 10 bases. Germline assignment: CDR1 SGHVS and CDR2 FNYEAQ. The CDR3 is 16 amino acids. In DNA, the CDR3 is TGTGCCAGCAGCCGGGACAGGGGAGGGGGCTACAATGAGCAGCTCTTC. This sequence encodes CASSRDRGGGYNEQLF.

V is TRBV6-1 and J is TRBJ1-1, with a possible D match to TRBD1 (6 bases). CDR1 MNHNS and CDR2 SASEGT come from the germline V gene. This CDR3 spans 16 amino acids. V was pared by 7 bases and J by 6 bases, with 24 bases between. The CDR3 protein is CASTNYNYRDFSEAFF. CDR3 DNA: TGTGCCAGCACAAACTACAACTACAGGGATTTTTCTGAAGCTTTCTTT.

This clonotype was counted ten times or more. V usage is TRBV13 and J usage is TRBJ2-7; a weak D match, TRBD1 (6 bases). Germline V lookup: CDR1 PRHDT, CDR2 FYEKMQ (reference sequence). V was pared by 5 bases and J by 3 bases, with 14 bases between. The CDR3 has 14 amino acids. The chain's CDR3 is CASSTRTAHYEQYF. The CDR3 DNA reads TGTGCCAGCAGCACCCGGACAGCCCACTACGAGCAGTACTTC.

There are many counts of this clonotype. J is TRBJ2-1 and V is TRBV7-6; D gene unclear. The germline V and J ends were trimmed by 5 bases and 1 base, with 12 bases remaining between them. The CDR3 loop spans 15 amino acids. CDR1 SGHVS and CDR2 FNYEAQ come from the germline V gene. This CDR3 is CASSRPAWSYNEQFF. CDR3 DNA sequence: TGTGCCAGCAGCCGACCGGCGTGGTCCTACAATGAGCAGTTCTTC.

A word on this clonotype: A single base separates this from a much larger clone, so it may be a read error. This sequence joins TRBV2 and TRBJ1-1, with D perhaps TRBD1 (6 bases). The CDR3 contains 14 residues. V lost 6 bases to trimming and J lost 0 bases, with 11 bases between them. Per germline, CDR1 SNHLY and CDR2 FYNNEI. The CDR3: CASRGGTMNTEAFF. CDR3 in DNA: TGTGCCAGCAGGGGGGGGACAATGAACACTGAAGCTTTCTTT.

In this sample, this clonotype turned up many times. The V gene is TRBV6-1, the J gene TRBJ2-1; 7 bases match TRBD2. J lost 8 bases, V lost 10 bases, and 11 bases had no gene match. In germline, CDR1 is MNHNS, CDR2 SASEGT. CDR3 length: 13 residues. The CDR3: CATISGTGYEQFF. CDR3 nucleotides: TGTGCCACTATCAGCGGGACGGGGTATGAGCAGTTCTTC.

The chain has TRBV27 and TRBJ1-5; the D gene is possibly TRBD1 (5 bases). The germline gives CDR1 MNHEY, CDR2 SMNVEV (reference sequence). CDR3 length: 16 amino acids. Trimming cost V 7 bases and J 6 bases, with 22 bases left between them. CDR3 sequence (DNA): TGTGCCAGCAAAGTTTCCAGGGAGTACATCGGTCAGCCCCAGCATTTT. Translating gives CASKVSREYIGQPQHF.

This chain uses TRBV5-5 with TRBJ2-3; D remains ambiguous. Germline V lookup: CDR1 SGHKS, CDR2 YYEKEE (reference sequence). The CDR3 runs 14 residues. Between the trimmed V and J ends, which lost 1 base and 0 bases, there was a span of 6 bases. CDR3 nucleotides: TGTGCCAGCAGCTTGTACGGTAGCACAGATACGCAGTATTTT. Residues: CASSLYGSTDTQYF.

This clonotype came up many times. CDR3 coding DNA: TGTGCCAGCTCGGCCAGGGGGCTGAACACTGAAGCTTTCTTT. Its protein is CASSARGLNTEAFF. The rearrangement links TRBV25-1 to TRBJ1-1, with 8 nucleotides matching TRBD1. J gave up 0 bases and V 8 bases, and 5 bases lay outside the gene matches. The CDR3 contains 14 residues. From germline, CDR1 is MGHDK and CDR2 SYGVNS.

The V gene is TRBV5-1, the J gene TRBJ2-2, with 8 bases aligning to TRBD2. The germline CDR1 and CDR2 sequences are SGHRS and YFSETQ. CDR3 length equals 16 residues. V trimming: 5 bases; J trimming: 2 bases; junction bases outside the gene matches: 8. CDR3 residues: CASRAQREINTGELFF. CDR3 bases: TGCGCCAGCAGAGCCCAGCGGGAGATCAACACCGGGGAGCTGTTTTTT.

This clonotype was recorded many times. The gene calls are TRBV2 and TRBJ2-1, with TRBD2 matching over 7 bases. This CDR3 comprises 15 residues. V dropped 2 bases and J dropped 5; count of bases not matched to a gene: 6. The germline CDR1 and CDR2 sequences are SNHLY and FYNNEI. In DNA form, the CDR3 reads TGTGCCAGCAGTGAATACGCGGGAGATAACAATGAGCAGTTCTTC. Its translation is CASSEYAGDNNEQFF.

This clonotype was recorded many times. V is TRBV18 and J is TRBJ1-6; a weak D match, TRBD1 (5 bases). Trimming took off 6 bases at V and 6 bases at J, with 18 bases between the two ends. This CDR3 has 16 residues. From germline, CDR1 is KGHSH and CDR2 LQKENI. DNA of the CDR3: TGTGCCAGCTCGCCTCAGGGTCCGGATTCTAATTCACCCCTCCACTTT. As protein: CASSPQGPDSNSPLHF.